This section outlines one T cell receptor (beta chain) sequence together with its context. The antigen remains undetermined. The trim removed 6 bases at V and 2 bases at J, leaving 2 bases unmatched. This CDR3 region has 13 residues. Germline loops: CDR1 LNHDA, CDR2 SQIVND (reference sequence). The assay was immunoSEQ multiplex PCR, and TCRdb's table has in-frame clones only and misses some. The table lists 140,000 to 150,000 clones, roughly 89% of them singletons, with approximately 5.2% in the top ten. These data come from a study of T cell responses to AZD1222 COVID-19 vaccine. Points from the study as a whole: Within unmutated variant regions lay the reported targets of nearly half of spike-specific TCRs.

The source material was peripheral blood, sampled on day 0 of AZD1222 vaccination. The sequence was collected from an adult in good health. This chain joins TRBV19 and TRBJ2-3; 7 bases line up with TRBD2. The CDR3 spells CASRLASTDTQYF. The CDR3 coding sequence is TGTGCCAGTAGACTAGCGTCCACAGATACGCAGTATTTT.